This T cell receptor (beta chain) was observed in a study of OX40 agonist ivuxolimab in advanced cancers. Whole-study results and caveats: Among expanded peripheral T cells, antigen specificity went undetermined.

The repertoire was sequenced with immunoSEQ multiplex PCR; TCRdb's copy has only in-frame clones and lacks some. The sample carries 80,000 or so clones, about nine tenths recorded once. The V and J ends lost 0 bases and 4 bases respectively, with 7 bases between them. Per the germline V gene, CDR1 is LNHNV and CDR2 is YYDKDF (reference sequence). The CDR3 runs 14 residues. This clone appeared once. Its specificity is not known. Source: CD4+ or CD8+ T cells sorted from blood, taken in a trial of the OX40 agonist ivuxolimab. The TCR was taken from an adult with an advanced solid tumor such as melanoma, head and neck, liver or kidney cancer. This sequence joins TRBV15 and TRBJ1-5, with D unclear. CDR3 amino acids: CATSRDGINQPQHF. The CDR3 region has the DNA TGTGCCACCAGCAGAGATGGTATTAATCAGCCCCAGCATTTT.